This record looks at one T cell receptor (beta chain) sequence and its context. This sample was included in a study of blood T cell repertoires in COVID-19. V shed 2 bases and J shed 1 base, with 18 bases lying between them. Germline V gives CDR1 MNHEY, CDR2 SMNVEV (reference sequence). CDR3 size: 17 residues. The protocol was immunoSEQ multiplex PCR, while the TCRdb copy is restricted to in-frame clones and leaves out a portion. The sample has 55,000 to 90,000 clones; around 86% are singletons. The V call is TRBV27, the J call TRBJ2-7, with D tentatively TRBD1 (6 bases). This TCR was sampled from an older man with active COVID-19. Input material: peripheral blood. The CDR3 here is CASSLIRGRGKSYEQYF. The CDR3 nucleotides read TGTGCCAGCAGTTTAATCAGGGGTAGGGGCAAATCCTACGAGCAGTACTTC.